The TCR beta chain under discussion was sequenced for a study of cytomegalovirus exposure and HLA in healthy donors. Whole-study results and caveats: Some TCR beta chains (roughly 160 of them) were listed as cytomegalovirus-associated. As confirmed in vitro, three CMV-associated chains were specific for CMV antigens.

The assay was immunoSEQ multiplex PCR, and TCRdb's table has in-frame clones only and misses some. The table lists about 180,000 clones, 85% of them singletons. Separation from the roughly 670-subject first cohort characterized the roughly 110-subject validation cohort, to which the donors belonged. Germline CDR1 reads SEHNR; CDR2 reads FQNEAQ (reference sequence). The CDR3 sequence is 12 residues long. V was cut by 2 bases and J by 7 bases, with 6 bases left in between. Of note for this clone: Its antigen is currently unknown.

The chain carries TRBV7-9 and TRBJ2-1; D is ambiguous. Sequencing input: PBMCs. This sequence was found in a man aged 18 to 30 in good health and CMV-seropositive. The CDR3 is CASSLRLNEQFF. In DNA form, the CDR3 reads TGTGCCAGCAGCTTACGGTTGAATGAGCAGTTCTTC.